This T cell receptor beta chain was identified in a study of cytomegalovirus exposure and HLA in healthy donors. Researchers ran the PCR with 60 Vbeta and 13 Jbeta primers. Produced via immunoSEQ multiplex PCR; TCRdb's table is partial and in-frame only. The data hold 150,000 to 200,000 clones, with 70% to 80% observed a single time. Comment on this clone: No antigen is known for it.

The donors gave bone marrow, and they were healthy. The CDR3 length is 15 residues. J gave up 6 bases and V 1 base, and 3 bases lay outside the gene matches. Per germline, CDR1 SGHRS and CDR2 YFSETQ. Regarding the study as a whole: Versus the approximately 700-donor mean, an Asian-associated ancestry cluster reportedly showed fewer N-insertions in a later analysis. An observed cluster of highly shared sequence variants was recorded as a likely sequencing artifact.

The genes are TRBV5-1 and TRBJ2-2; 10 nucleotides align to TRBD2. The clonotype comes from a woman in her thirties or forties in good health and CMV-seronegative. Sample: PBMCs. DNA for the CDR3: TGCGCCAGCAGCTTGACAGCGGGAGGGCCCGGGGAGCTGTTTTTT. Protein sequence: CASSLTAGGPGELFF.